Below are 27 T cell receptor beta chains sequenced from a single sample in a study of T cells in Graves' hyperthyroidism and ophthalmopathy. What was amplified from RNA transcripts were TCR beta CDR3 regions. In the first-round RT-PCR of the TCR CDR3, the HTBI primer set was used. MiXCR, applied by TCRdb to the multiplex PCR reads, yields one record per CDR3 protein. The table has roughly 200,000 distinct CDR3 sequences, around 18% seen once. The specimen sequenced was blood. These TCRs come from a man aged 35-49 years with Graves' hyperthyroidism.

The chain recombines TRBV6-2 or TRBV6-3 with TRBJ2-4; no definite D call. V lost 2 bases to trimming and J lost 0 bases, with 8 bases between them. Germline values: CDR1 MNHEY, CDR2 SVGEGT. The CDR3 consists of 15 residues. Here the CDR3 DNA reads TGTGCCAGCAGTTACGGGTTTATAGCCAAAAACATTCAGTACTTC. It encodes CASSYGFIAKNIQYF.

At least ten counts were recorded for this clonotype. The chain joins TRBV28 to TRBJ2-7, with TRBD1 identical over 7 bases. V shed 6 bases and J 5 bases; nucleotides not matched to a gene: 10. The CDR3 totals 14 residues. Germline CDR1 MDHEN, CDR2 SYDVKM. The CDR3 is CASSLNRGYDEQYF. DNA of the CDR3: TGTGCCAGCAGCCTAAACAGGGGTTATGACGAGCAGTACTTC.

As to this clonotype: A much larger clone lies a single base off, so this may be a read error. The CDR3 loop reads CASGYYSEQFF. CDR3 nucleotides: TGTGCTAGTGGTTACTACAGTGAGCAGTTCTTC. The chain joins TRBV12-5 to TRBJ2-1; no clear D gene. In germline, CDR1 is LGHNT, CDR2 FRNRAP. The CDR3 length is 11 residues.

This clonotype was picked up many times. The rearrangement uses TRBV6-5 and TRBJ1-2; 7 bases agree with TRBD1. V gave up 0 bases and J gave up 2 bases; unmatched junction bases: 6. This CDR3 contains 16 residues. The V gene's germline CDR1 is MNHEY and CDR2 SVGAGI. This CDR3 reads CASSYSVTGKNYGYTF. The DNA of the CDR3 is TGTGCCAGCAGTTACTCTGTGACAGGGAAAAACTATGGCTACACCTTC.

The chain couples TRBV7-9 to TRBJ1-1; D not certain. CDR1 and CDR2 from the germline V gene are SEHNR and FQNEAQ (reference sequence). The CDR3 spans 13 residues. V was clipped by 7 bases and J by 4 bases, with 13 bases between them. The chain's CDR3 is CASTPPRGTEAFF. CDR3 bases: TGTGCCAGCACCCCCCCACGGGGCACTGAAGCTTTCTTT.

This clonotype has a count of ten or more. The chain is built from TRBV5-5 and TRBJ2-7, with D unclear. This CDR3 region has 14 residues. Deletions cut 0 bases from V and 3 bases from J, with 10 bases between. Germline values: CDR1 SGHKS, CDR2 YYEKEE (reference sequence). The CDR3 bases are TGTGCCAGCAGCTTGGAGGCGTTCCGCTACGAGCAGTACTTC. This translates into CASSLEAFRYEQYF.

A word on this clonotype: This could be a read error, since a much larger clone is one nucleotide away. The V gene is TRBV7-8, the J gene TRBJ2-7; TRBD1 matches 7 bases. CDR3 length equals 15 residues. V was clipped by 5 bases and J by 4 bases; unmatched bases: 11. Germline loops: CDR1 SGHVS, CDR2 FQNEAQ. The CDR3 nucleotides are TGTGCCAGCAGCGCACGCCGCGACAGGGAGTACGAGCAGTACTTC. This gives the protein CASSARRDREYEQYF. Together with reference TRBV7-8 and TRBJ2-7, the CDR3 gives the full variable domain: GAGVSQSPRYKVAKRGQDVALRCDPISGHVSLFWYQQALGQGPEFLTYFQNEAQLDKSGLPSDRFFAERPEGSVSTLKIQRTQQEDSAVYLCASSARRDREYEQYFGPGTRLTVT.

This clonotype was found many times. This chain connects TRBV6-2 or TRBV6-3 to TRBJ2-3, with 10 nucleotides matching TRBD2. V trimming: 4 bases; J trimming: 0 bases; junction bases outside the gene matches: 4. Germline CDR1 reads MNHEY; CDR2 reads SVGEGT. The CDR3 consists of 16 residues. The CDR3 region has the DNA TGTGCCAGCAGTTTCCTAGCGGGGGTTAGCACAGATACGCAGTATTTT. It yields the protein CASSFLAGVSTDTQYF.

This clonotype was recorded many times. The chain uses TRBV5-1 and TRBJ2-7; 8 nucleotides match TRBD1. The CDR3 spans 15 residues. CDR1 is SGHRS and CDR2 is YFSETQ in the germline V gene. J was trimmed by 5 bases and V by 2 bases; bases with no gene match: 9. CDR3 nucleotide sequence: TGCGCCAGCAGCTTCTCTGGACAGGGAGTGGACGAGCAGTACTTC. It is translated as CASSFSGQGVDEQYF.

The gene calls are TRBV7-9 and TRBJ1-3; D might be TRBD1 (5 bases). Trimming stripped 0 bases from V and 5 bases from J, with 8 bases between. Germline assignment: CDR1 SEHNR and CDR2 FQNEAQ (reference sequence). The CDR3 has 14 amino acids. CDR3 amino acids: CASSLARERNTIYF. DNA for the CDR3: TGTGCCAGCAGCTTAGCCAGGGAACGAAACACCATATATTTT.

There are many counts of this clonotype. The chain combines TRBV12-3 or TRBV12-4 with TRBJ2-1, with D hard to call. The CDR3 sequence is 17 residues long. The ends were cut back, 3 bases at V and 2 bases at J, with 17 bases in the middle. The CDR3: CASSFRPWGITYNEQFF. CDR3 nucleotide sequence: TGTGCCAGCAGTTTTAGACCATGGGGTATCACCTACAATGAGCAGTTCTTC.

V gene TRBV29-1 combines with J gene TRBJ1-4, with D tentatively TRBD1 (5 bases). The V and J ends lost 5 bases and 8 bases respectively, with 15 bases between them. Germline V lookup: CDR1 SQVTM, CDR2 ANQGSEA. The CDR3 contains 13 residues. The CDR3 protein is CSVFSRELEKLFF. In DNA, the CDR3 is TGCAGCGTTTTCTCCAGGGAGTTGGAAAAACTGTTTTTT.

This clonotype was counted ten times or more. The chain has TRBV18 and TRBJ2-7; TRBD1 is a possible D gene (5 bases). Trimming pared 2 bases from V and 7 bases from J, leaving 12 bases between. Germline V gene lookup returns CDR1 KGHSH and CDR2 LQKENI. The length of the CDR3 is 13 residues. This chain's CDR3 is CASSPGSGWEQYF. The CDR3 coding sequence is TGTGCCAGCTCACCAGGTTCAGGGTGGGAGCAGTACTTC.

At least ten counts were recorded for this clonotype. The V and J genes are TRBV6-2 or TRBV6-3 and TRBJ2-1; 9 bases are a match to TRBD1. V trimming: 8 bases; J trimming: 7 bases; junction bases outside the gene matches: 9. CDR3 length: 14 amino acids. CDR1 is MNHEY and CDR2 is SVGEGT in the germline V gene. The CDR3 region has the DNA TGTGCCAGCTCGACCGGGACAGGGATAAATGAGCAGTTCTTC. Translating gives CASSTGTGINEQFF.

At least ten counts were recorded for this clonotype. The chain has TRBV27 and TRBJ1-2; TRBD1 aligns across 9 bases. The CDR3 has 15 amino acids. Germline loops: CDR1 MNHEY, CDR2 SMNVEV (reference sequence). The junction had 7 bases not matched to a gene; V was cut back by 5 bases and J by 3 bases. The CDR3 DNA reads TGTGCCAGCAGTCCGCGCCGGACAGGGGACTATGGCTACACCTTC. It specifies CASSPRRTGDYGYTF.

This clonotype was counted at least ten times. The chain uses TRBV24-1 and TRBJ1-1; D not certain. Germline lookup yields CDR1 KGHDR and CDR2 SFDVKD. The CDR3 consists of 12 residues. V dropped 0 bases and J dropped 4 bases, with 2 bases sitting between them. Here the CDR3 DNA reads TGTGCCACCAGTGATTTGGGCACTGAAGCTTTCTTT. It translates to CATSDLGTEAFF.

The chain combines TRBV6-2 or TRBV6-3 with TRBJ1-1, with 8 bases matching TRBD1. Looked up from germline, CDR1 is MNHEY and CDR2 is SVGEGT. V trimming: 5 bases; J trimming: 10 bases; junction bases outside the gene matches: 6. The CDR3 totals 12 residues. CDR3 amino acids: CASSLQGAGAFF. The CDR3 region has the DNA TGTGCCAGCAGTCTCCAGGGGGCGGGAGCTTTCTTT.

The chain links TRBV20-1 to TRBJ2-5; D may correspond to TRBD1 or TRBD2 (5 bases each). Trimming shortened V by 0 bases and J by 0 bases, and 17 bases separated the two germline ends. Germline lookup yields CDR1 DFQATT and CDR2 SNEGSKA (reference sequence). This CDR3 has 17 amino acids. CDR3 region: CSAREHTGQPYQETQYF. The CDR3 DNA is TGCAGTGCTAGAGAACACACGGGGCAGCCATACCAAGAGACCCAGTACTTC.

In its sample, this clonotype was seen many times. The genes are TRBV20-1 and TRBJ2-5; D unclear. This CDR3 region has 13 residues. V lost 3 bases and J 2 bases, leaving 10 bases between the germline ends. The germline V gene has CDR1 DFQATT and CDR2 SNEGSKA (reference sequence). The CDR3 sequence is CSARIGNQETQYF. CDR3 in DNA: TGCAGTGCTAGGATAGGGAATCAAGAGACCCAGTACTTC.

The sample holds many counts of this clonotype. CDR3 nucleotide sequence: TGTGCCAGCAATGTGCGACTTAACACCGGGGAGCTGTTTTTT. This translates into CASNVRLNTGELFF. V usage is TRBV27 and J usage is TRBJ2-2; D call uncertain. Between the trimmed V and J ends, which lost 7 bases and 2 bases, there was a span of 11 bases. From germline, CDR1 is MNHEY and CDR2 SMNVEV (reference sequence). This CDR3 spans 14 amino acids.

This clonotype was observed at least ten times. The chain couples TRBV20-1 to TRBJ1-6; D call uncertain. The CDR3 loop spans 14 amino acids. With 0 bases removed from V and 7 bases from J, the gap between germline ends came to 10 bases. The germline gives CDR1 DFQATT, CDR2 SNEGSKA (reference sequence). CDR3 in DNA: TGCAGTGCTAGAGATTTGATGGGGAATTCACCCCTCCACTTT. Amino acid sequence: CSARDLMGNSPLHF.

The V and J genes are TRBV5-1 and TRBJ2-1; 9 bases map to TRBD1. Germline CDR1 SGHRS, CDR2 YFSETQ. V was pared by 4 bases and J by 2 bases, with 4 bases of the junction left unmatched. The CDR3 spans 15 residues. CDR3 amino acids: CASSIGTGTYNEQFF. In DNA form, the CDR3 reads TGCGCCAGCAGCATAGGGACAGGGACCTACAATGAGCAGTTCTTC.

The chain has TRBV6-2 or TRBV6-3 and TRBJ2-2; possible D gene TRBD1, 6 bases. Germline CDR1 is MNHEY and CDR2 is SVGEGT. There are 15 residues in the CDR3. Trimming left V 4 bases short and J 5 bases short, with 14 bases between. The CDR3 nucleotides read TGTGCCAGCAGTTCAGGTTACAGGGCTACCGGGGAGCTGTTTTTT. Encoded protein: CASSSGYRATGELFF.

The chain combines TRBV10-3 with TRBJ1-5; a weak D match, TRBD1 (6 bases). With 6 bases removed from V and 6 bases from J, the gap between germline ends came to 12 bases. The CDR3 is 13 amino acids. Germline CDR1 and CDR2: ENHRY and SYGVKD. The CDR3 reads CAIRETGGQPQHF. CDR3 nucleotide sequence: TGTGCCATCAGGGAGACAGGCGGTCAGCCCCAGCATTTT.

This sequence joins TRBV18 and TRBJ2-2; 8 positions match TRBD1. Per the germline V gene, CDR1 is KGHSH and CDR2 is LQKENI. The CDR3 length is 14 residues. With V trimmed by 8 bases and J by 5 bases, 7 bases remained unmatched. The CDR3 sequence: CASPRTGRTGELFF. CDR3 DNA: TGTGCCAGCCCACGGACAGGGAGAACCGGGGAGCTGTTTTTT. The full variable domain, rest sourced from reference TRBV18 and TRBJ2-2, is NAGVMQNPRHLVRRRGQEARLRCSPMKGHSHVYWYRQLPEEGLKFMVYLQKENIIDESGMPKERFSAEFPKEGPSILRIQQVVRGDSAAYFCASPRTGRTGELFFGEGSRLTVL.

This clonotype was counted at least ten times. The CDR3 loop reads CASSTRQGSTEAFF. As DNA, the CDR3 is TGTGCCAGCAGTACTAGACAGGGCAGCACTGAAGCTTTCTTT. The rearrangement joins TRBV6-2 or TRBV6-3 to TRBJ1-1; 7 positions match TRBD1. The CDR3 is 14 residues long. The trim removed 5 bases at V and 4 bases at J, leaving 7 bases unmatched. The germline CDR1 and CDR2 sequences are MNHEY and SVGEGT.

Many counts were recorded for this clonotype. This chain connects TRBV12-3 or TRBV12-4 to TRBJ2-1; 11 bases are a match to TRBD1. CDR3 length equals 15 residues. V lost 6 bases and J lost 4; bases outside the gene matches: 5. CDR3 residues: CASRKGQGVYNEQFF. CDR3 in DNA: TGTGCCAGCAGGAAGGGACAGGGGGTTTACAATGAGCAGTTCTTC.